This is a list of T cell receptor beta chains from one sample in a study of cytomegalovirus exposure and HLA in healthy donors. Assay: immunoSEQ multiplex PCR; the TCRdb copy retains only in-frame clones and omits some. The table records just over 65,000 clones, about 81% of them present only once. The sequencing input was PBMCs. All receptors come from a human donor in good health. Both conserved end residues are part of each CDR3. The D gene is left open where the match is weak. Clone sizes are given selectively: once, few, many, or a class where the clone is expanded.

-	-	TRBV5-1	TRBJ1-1	CASSYQENTEAFF	TGCGCCAGCAGCTATCAGGAGAACACTGAAGCTTTCTTT
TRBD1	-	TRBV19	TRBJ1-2	CASSIGTATNYGYTF	TGTGCCAGTAGTATTGGGACAGCCACTAACTATGGCTACACCTTC
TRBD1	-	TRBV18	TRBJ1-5	CASSLGTGGQPQHF	TGTGCCAGCTCACTTGGGACAGGGGGTCAGCCCCAGCATTTT
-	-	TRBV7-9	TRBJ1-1	CASSQSSGTEAFF	TGTGCCAGCAGCCAAAGTTCGGGGACTGAAGCTTTCTTT
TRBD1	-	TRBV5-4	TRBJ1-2	CASSSQGQCGYTF	TGTGCCAGCAGCTCCCAGGGACAGTGCGGCTACACCTTC
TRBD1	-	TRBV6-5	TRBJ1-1	CASSYLDRGEAFF	TGTGCCAGCAGTTACTTGGACAGGGGTGAAGCTTTCTTT
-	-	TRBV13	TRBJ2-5	CASSSTGLRREETQYF	TGTGCCAGCAGCTCCACGGGACTTCGAAGGGAAGAGACCCAGTACTTC
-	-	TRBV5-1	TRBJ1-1	CASSLEGVNTEAFF	TGCGCCAGCAGCTTGGAAGGGGTCAACACTGAAGCTTTCTTT
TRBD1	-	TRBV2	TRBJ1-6	CASRGQGGTYNSPLHF	TGTGCCAGCCGTGGACAGGGTGGGACCTATAATTCACCCCTCCACTTT
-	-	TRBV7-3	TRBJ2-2	CASSLNSGELFF	TGTGCCAGCAGCTTAAACTCCGGGGAGCTGTTTTTT
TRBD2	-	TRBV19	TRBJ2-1	CASSVVAGALYNEQFF	TGTGCCAGTAGTGTCGTAGCGGGGGCCCTCTACAATGAGCAGTTCTTC
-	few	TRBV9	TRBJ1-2	CASSVGREVGYPF	TGTGCCAGCAGCGTAGGCAGGGAGGTTGGCTACCCCTTC
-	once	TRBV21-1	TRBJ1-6	CASSKALGQTTPSPLHF	TGTGCCAGCAGCAAAGCGCTAGGACAGACAACTCCTTCACCCCTCCACTTT
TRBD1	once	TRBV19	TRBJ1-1	CASSSQGVRAFF	TGTGCCAGTAGTTCACAGGGGGTTAGGGCTTTCTTT
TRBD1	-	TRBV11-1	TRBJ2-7	CASSDLRDRVTYGQYF	TGTGCCAGCAGCGACCTCCGGGACAGGGTAACATATGGGCAGTACTTC
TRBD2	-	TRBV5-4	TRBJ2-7	CASSAGLAGIKPYEQYF	TGTGCCAGCAGCGCGGGACTAGCGGGGATAAAACCCTACGAGCAGTACTTC
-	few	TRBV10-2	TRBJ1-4	CASSQGAREKLFF	TGCGCCAGCAGTCAAGGGGCTCGAGAAAAACTGTTTTTT
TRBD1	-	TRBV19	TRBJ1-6	CASSTPDRGSYNSPLHF	TGTGCCAGTAGTACCCCGGACAGGGGCTCCTATAATTCACCCCTCCACTTT
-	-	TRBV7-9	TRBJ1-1	CASSQPAGQNTEAFF	TGTGCCAGCAGCCAACCCGCAGGGCAGAACACTGAAGCTTTCTTT
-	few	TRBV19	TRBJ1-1	CASKYSGMNTEAFF	TGTGCCAGTAAATATTCAGGGATGAACACTGAAGCTTTCTTT
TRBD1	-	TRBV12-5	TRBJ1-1	CASGFTGGGRNTEAFF	TGTGCTAGTGGTTTCACAGGGGGAGGCAGGAACACTGAAGCTTTCTTT
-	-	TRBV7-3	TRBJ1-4	CASSLTQGRANEKLFF	TGTGCCAGCAGCTTAACGCAGGGAAGGGCTAATGAAAAACTGTTTTTT
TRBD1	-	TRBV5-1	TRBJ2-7	CASSFGTGGSYEQYF	TGCGCCAGCAGCTTTGGTACAGGGGGCTCCTACGAGCAGTACTTC
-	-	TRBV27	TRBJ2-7	CASSLYEGAVYF	TGTGCCAGCAGTTTATATGAAGGGGCTGTGTACTTC
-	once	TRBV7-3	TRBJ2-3	CASSLMPDRDTQYF	TGTGCCAGCAGCTTAATGCCCGACAGAGATACGCAGTATTTT
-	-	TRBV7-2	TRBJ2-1	CASSVTGQYNEQFF	TGTGCCAGCAGCGTGACAGGACAGTACAATGAGCAGTTCTTC
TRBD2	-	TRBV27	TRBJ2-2	CASTRIGGDTGELFF	TGTGCCAGCACCCGGATTGGGGGGGACACCGGGGAGCTGTTTTTT
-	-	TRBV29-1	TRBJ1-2	CSVGIKPILQEYGYTF	TGCAGCGTTGGGATCAAGCCGATCCTACAGGAATATGGCTACACCTTC
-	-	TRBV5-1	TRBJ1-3	CASSTDGGSGNTIYF	TGCGCCAGCAGCACGGACGGGGGCTCTGGAAACACCATATATTTT
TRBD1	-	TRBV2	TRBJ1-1	CASNPGQGNTEAFF	TGTGCCAGCAACCCGGGACAGGGGAACACTGAAGCTTTCTTT
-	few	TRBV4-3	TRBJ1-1	CASSQDSGVGITEAFF	TGCGCCAGCAGCCAAGATTCAGGGGTTGGTATCACTGAAGCTTTCTTT
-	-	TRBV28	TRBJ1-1	CASSLGAPEAFF	TGTGCCAGCAGTTTGGGGGCCCCTGAAGCTTTCTTT
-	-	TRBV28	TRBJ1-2	CASSPLQRNYGYTF	TGTGCCAGCAGTCCCCTCCAGCGTAACTATGGCTACACCTTC
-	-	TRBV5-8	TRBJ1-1	CASSAIPTVNTEAFF	TGTGCCAGCAGCGCAATTCCCACAGTGAACACTGAAGCTTTCTTT
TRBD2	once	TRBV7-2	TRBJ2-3	CASSLTSGSSDTQYF	TGTGCCAGCAGCCTTACTAGCGGTTCCTCCGATACGCAGTATTTT
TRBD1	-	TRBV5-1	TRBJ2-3	CASSLEDRIQTQYF	TGCGCCAGCAGCTTGGAGGACAGGATTCAAACGCAGTATTTT
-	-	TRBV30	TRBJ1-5	CAWSVSGISNQPQHF	TGTGCCTGGAGTGTATCCGGGATCTCTAATCAGCCCCAGCATTTT
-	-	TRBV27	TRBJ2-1	CASSSPSSGGGAYNEQFF	TGTGCCAGCAGTTCCCCCTCTAGTGGCGGGGGCGCCTACAATGAGCAGTTCTTC
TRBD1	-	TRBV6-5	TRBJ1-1	CASSRGQGATEAFF	TGTGCCAGCAGTCGGGGACAGGGAGCTACTGAAGCTTTCTTT
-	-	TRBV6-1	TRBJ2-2	CAISGQFEGELFF	TGTGCCATTTCGGGTCAATTTGAGGGAGAGCTGTTTTTT
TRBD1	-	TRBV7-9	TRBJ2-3	CASSDRQGWRTDTQYF	TGTGCCAGCAGCGATCGACAGGGTTGGAGGACAGATACGCAGTATTTT
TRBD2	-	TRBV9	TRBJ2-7	CASSVGLAHEQYF	TGTGCCAGCAGCGTGGGACTAGCCCACGAGCAGTACTTC
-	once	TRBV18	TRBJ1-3	CASSPRGNSGNTIYF	TGTGCCAGCTCACCACGGGGCAACTCTGGAAACACCATATATTTT